This T cell receptor beta chain was sequenced for a study of beta chain features in type 1 diabetes. Findings and limits, study-wide: In every one of the four CD4+ subsets, TCRB CDR3s were moderately but significantly shorter in Type 1 diabetes patients.

The CDR3 consists of 15 residues. Trimming took 4 bases from V and 3 from J; bases not matched to a gene: 6. Germline CDR1 and CDR2: SGHDN and FVKESK. What was sequenced were expressed TCRB transcripts, since all of the isolated RNA had been reverse transcribed. The data were produced by immunoSEQ multiplex PCR, yet TCRdb's version contains in-frame clones alone and is incomplete. Of about 280,000 clones listed, 15% are singletons. Worth noting for this clone: No antigen is known for it.

The receptor's source is a man aged 18 to 30 with type 1 diabetes. Sample: naive CD4+ T cells from blood. The J gene is TRBJ1-3, the V gene TRBV14; TRBD1 aligns across 7 bases. The CDR3 sequence is CASSPRQGYGNTIYF. In DNA, the CDR3 is TGTGCCAGCAGCCCACGACAGGGATATGGAAACACCATATATTTT.